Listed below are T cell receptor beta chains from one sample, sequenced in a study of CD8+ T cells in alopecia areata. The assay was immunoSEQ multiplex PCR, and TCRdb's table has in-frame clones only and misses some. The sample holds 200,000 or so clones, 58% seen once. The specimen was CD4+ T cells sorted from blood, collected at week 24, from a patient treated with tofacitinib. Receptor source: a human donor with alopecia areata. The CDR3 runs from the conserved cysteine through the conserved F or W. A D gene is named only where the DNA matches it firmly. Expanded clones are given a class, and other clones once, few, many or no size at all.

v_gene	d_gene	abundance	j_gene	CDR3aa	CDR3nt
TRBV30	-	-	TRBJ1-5	CAWSQRDGDQPQHF	TGTGCCTGGAGTCAACGGGACGGTGATCAGCCCCAGCATTTT
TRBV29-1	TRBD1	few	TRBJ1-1	CSVTKPGQGTEAFF	TGCAGCGTTACCAAACCGGGACAGGGGACTGAAGCTTTCTTT
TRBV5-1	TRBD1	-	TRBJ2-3	CASSARGQGDTQYF	TGCGCCAGCAGCGCCCGAGGACAGGGAGATACGCAGTATTTT
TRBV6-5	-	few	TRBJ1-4	CASRDTNEKLFF	TGTGCCAGCCGGGACACCAATGAAAAACTGTTTTTT
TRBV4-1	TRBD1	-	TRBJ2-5	CASSQEGGRETQYF	TGCGCCAGCAGCCAAGAAGGGGGCCGCGAGACCCAGTACTTC
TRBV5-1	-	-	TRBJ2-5	CASRLGSFGETQYF	TGCGCCAGCAGATTGGGGTCGTTCGGGGAGACCCAGTACTTC
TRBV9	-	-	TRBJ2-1	CASSTRNNEQFF	TGTGCCAGCTCCACACGGAACAATGAGCAGTTCTTC
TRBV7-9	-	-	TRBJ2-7	CASSFRDGYEQYF	TGTGCCAGCAGCTTCCGGGACGGCTACGAGCAGTACTTC
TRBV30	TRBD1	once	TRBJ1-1	CAWRKGTVNTEAFF	TGTGCCTGGAGGAAGGGGACAGTGAACACTGAAGCTTTCTTT
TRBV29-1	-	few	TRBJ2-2	CSVEKAGELFF	TGCAGCGTTGAAAAGGCCGGGGAGCTGTTTTTT
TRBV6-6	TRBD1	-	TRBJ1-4	CATGTGNEKLFF	TGTGCCACCGGGACAGGCAATGAAAAACTGTTTTTT
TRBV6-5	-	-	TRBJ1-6	CASSEGRGSPLHF	TGTGCCAGCAGTGAGGGACGAGGTTCACCCCTCCACTTT
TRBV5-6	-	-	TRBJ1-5	CASSLFVGVGNQPQHF	TGTGCCAGCAGCTTGTTCGTTGGGGTTGGCAATCAGCCCCAGCATTTT
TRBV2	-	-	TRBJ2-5	CASRGTREETQYF	TGTGCCAGCAGGGGGACACGGGAAGAGACCCAGTACTTC
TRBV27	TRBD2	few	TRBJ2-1	CASSFYHPNSGSLNEQFF	TGTGCCAGCAGTTTCTACCACCCCAATAGCGGGAGCCTCAATGAGCAGTTCTTC
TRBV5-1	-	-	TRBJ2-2	CASRVGAGLSPNTGELFF	TGCGCCAGCAGGGTTGGAGCCGGGCTCTCACCGAACACCGGGGAGCTGTTTTTT
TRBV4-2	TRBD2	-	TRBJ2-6	CASSQFASGGQSGANVLTF	TGTGCCAGCAGCCAATTCGCTAGCGGGGGGCAATCTGGGGCCAACGTCCTGACTTTC
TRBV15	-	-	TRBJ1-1	CATSRDPPGGGNTEAFF	TGTGCCACCAGCAGAGACCCTCCGGGCGGGGGGAACACTGAAGCTTTCTTT
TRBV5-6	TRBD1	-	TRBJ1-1	CASSGTGQPWGMNTEAFF	TGTGCCAGCAGCGGGACGGGACAGCCCTGGGGAATGAACACTGAAGCTTTCTTT
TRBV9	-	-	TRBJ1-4	CASSVRDNEKLFF	TGTGCCAGCAGCGTCCGGGACAATGAAAAACTGTTTTTT
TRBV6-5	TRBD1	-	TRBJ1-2	CASFRGRDSYGYTF	TGTGCCAGCTTCCGGGGCCGGGACAGCTATGGCTACACCTTC
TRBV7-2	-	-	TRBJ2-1	CASSAGQDNEQFF	TGTGCCAGCAGCGCCGGACAAGACAATGAGCAGTTCTTC
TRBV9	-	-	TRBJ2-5	CASSVAGGKQETQYF	TGTGCCAGCAGCGTAGCCGGGGGAAAACAAGAGACCCAGTACTTC
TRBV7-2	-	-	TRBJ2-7	CASSLRALASIYEQYF	TGTGCCAGCAGCTTAAGGGCGCTAGCGAGCATCTACGAGCAGTACTTC
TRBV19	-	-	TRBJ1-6	CASNRGWESPLHF	TGTGCCAGTAATCGGGGGTGGGAATCACCCCTCCACTTT
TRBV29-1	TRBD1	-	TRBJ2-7	CSAEGDRGGHEQYF	TGCAGCGCCGAAGGGGACAGGGGTGGCCACGAGCAGTACTTC
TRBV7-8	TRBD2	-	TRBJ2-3	CASSLDLAGSTDTQYF	TGTGCCAGCAGCTTAGACCTAGCGGGGAGCACAGATACGCAGTATTTT
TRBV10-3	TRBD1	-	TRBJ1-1	CAISESPGQGMTEAFF	TGTGCCATCAGTGAGTCACCGGGACAGGGGATGACTGAAGCTTTCTTT
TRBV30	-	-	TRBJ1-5	CAWSSRAAQPQHF	TGTGCCTGGAGCAGCAGGGCCGCTCAGCCCCAGCATTTT